The 23 T cell receptor beta chains in this list originate from one sample, sequenced in a study of control samples from healthy donors and cancer patients. Sequencing was performed with immunoSEQ multiplex PCR; in TCRdb, only in-frame clones are kept and a portion is missing. The sample has about 160,000 clones; over 85% are singletons. The sample taken for sequencing was blood. Every receptor here comes from a man aged 30-40 years in good health.

The rearrangement uses TRBV29-1 and TRBJ1-4; D remains ambiguous. Between the trimmed V and J ends, which lost 4 bases and 7 bases, there was a span of 13 bases. The germline gives CDR1 SQVTM, CDR2 ANQGSEA. CDR3 size: 13 residues. This CDR3 reads CSVGNGRIEKLFF. In DNA form, the CDR3 reads TGCAGCGTTGGGAACGGAAGAATTGAAAAACTGTTTTTT.

This clone has just a few counts. This rearrangement joins TRBV7-2 to TRBJ1-5; TRBD1 aligns across 7 bases. J gave up 11 bases and V 3 bases, and 10 bases lay outside the gene matches. The CDR3 has 14 amino acids. Germline CDR1 SGHTA, CDR2 FQGNSA. CDR3 in amino acids: CASSFNRGQGAQHF. The DNA of the CDR3 is TGTGCCAGCAGCTTTAATCGGGGGCAGGGGGCCCAGCATTTT.

This clone was detected only once. The CDR3 loop reads CASSLGDRGTYEQYF. In DNA form, the CDR3 reads TGTGCCAGCAGCTTGGGGGACAGGGGCACCTACGAGCAGTACTTC. This chain links TRBV5-6 with TRBJ2-7; 10 bases align to TRBD1. V lost 0 bases to trimming and J lost 2 bases; unmatched junction nucleotides: 2. CDR3 size: 15 residues. The germline CDR1 and CDR2 sequences are SGHDT and YYEEEE.

The chain couples TRBV28 to TRBJ2-2; D might be TRBD1 (5 bases). Germline-derived CDR1 and CDR2 are MDHEN and SYDVKM. Trimming removed 2 bases at V and 4 bases at J, with 5 bases between. There are 13 residues in the CDR3. The CDR3 bases are TGTGCCAGCAGTTTACAGGGCACCGGGGAGCTGTTTTTT. It codes for CASSLQGTGELFF.

A single count supports this clone. The chain joins TRBV7-2 to TRBJ2-7; 11 bases fit TRBD1. Germline lookup yields CDR1 SGHTA and CDR2 FQGNSA. The junction had 3 bases not matched to a gene; V was cut back by 3 bases and J by 5 bases. This CDR3 contains 14 residues. The chain's CDR3 is CASSLGQGVHEQYF. CDR3 nucleotides: TGTGCCAGCAGCTTGGGACAGGGGGTCCACGAGCAGTACTTC.

The V call is TRBV27, the J call TRBJ2-6, with 16 positions matching TRBD2. The length of the CDR3 is 19 residues. From germline, CDR1 is MNHEY and CDR2 SMNVEV (reference sequence). J gave up 0 bases and V 6 bases, and 5 bases lay outside the gene matches. The CDR3 bases are TGTGCCAGCAGATTGGGACTAGCGGGAGGGTACTCTGGGGCCAACGTCCTGACTTTC. Amino acid sequence: CASRLGLAGGYSGANVLTF.

The chain carries TRBV7-7 and TRBJ2-7; no reliable D call. The CDR3 is 15 amino acids. Germline CDR1 and CDR2: SSHAT and FNYEAQ (reference sequence). V dropped 4 bases and J dropped 2 bases, with 15 bases sitting between them. CDR3: CASSSGLSYTYEQYF. In DNA, the CDR3 is TGTGCCAGCAGCTCCGGGTTGTCGTACACCTACGAGCAGTACTTC.

This chain joins TRBV9 and TRBJ1-2; 9 bases line up with TRBD1. V gave up 4 bases and J gave up 3 bases; unmatched junction bases: 4. CDR3 length equals 14 residues. Germline lookup yields CDR1 SGDLS and CDR2 YYNGEE. The CDR3 DNA follows: TGTGCCAGCAGCAGAGGGACAGGGCACTATGGCTACACCTTC. This gives the protein CASSRGTGHYGYTF.

This chain uses TRBV7-2 with TRBJ2-7; D could derive from TRBD1 or TRBD2 (5 bases each). The germline V gene encodes CDR1 SGHTA and CDR2 FQGNSA. Trimming took 2 bases from V and 5 from J, leaving 16 bases between them. The CDR3 length is 15 residues. This CDR3 reads CASSLSGRAYHEQYF. The CDR3 DNA reads TGTGCCAGCAGCTTATCGGGGCGGGCCTACCACGAGCAGTACTTC.

V gene TRBV6-2 or TRBV6-3 combines with J gene TRBJ1-2, with D maybe TRBD1 (5 bases). The CDR3 is 14 amino acids. CDR1 is MNHEY and CDR2 is SVGEGT in the germline V gene. The ends were cut back, 8 bases at V and 4 bases at J, with 17 bases in the middle. In DNA, the CDR3 is TGTGCCAGCCGCCGGGGCAGCGACTCCTATGGCTACACCTTC. Encoded protein: CASRRGSDSYGYTF.

This chain links TRBV11-3 with TRBJ2-2; D gene ambiguous. Deletions cut 5 bases from V and 4 bases from J, with 17 bases between. In germline, CDR1 is SGHNT, CDR2 YENEEA. The CDR3 consists of 16 residues. This chain's CDR3 is CASSTTRGVFTGELFF. DNA for the CDR3: TGTGCCAGCAGCACCACCCGTGGGGTTTTCACCGGGGAGCTGTTTTTT.

The chain uses TRBV19 and TRBJ2-1; D may match TRBD1 or TRBD2 (6 bases each). The CDR3 totals 16 residues. Trimming removed 7 bases from V and 9 bases from J, with 25 bases in between. Per the germline V gene, CDR1 is LNHDA and CDR2 is SQIVND (reference sequence). CDR3 loop: CASKSNSGASPGEQFF. For the CDR3, the DNA is TGTGCCAGTAAGAGTAACTCGGGGGCATCCCCCGGTGAGCAGTTCTTC.

The sample holds one count of this clone. The chain combines TRBV28 with TRBJ2-5; 10 bases are shared with TRBD1. V gave up 4 bases and J gave up 4 bases; unmatched junction bases: 6. There are 15 residues in the CDR3. Germline values: CDR1 MDHEN, CDR2 SYDVKM. The CDR3, as DNA: TGTGCCAGCAGTTATCCGGGACAGGGGAGAGAGACCCAGTACTTC. It codes for CASSYPGQGRETQYF.

The chain recombines TRBV24-1 with TRBJ2-3; D remains unclear. This CDR3 comprises 13 residues. V was cut by 5 bases and J by 4 bases, with 9 bases left in between. The germline V gene has CDR1 KGHDR and CDR2 SFDVKD. The CDR3 region is CATSAQGPDTQYF. CDR3 DNA: TGTGCCACCAGTGCGCAAGGACCAGATACGCAGTATTTT.

The chain couples TRBV7-2 to TRBJ1-3; D gene ambiguous. The ends were cut back, 2 bases at V and 0 bases at J, with 8 bases in the middle. Germline CDR1 and CDR2: SGHTA and FQGNSA. This CDR3 spans 15 amino acids. The CDR3 nucleotides read TGTGCCAGCAGCTTATGGCTCGTCTCTGGAAACACCATATATTTT. Translated, it gives CASSLWLVSGNTIYF.

The chain is built from TRBV7-8 and TRBJ1-5, with a tentative D call TRBD1 (6 bases). The V gene lost 11 bases and the J gene lost 0 bases, with 11 bases spanning the gap. The CDR3 is made up of 13 amino acids. CDR1 and CDR2 (germline): SGHVS, FQNEAQ. The CDR3 reads CAGGDNSNQPQHF. CDR3 bases: TGTGCCGGCGGGGACAATAGCAATCAGCCCCAGCATTTT.

The CDR3 loop reads CASSSGENTEAFF. CDR3 nucleotides: TGTGCCAGCAGCTCTGGGGAGAACACTGAAGCTTTCTTT. The chain has TRBV7-9 and TRBJ1-1; D remains unclear. This CDR3 spans 13 amino acids. The germline V and J ends were trimmed by 4 bases and 1 base, with 7 bases remaining between them. Germline V gene sequence: CDR1 SEHNR, CDR2 FQNEAQ (reference sequence). Full variable domain (missing parts from reference TRBV7-9 and TRBJ1-1): DTGVSQNPRHKITKRGQNVTFRCDPISEHNRLYWYRQTLGQGPEFLTYFQNEAQLEKSRLLSDRFSAERPKGSFSTLEIQRTEQGDSAMYLCASSSGENTEAFFGQGTRLTVV.

This clone has only a few counts. The V gene is TRBV19, the J gene TRBJ1-1; perhaps TRBD1 as D (5 bases). V lost 5 bases and J 1 base, leaving 14 bases between the germline ends. CDR1 LNHDA and CDR2 SQIVND come from the germline V gene (reference sequence). The CDR3 totals 15 residues. CDR3 in DNA: TGTGCCAGTAGTGGCAGGGAATCATGGAACACTGAAGCTTTCTTT. Translating it yields CASSGRESWNTEAFF.

The chain carries TRBV29-1 and TRBJ1-1; D is perhaps TRBD1 (6 bases). Germline V gene lookup returns CDR1 SQVTM and CDR2 ANQGSEA. V lost 8 bases, J lost 2 bases, and 15 bases lay in between. The CDR3 consists of 13 residues. CDR3 sequence: CSIIPGQNTEAFF. In DNA, the CDR3 is TGCAGCATTATACCGGGACAAAACACTGAAGCTTTCTTT.

The V and J genes are TRBV28 and TRBJ2-1; D call uncertain. This CDR3 spans 13 amino acids. The germline CDR1 and CDR2 sequences are MDHEN and SYDVKM. The germline V and J ends were trimmed by 3 bases and 3 bases, with 6 bases remaining between them. The CDR3 nucleotides are TGTGCCAGCAGTTTGAGCAGCTACAATGAGCAGTTCTTC. It is translated as CASSLSSYNEQFF.

This sequence joins TRBV11-2 and TRBJ2-1; perhaps TRBD1 as D (6 bases). This CDR3 is built from 14 residues. CDR1 is SGHAT and CDR2 is FQNNGV in the germline V gene. V was trimmed by 3 bases and J by 8 bases, leaving 14 bases between them. The CDR3 DNA reads TGTGCCAGCAGCTTTCTGGGACACAACTATGAGCAGTTCTTC. It encodes CASSFLGHNYEQFF.

This chain joins TRBV5-5 and TRBJ1-2, with D unclear. V was trimmed by 0 bases and J by 8 bases, leaving 11 bases between them. This CDR3 has 13 residues. Germline V CDR1 and CDR2: SGHKS, YYEKEE (reference sequence). The CDR3 DNA sequence: TGTGCCAGCAGCTTGGAAACAGACCTCGGCTACACCTTC. It encodes CASSLETDLGYTF.

V is TRBV6-5 and J is TRBJ1-2; D gene ambiguous. Germline CDR1 is MNHEY and CDR2 is SVGAGI. This CDR3 has 14 residues. The ends were cut back, 11 bases at V and 0 bases at J, with 16 bases in the middle. The CDR3 protein is CAARRGGTNYGYTF. For the CDR3, the DNA is TGTGCCGCCCGACGGGGAGGGACTAACTATGGCTACACCTTC.